The 8 T cell receptor beta chains below all came from one sample that was sequenced in a study of blood T cell repertoires in COVID-19. The method was immunoSEQ multiplex PCR; TCRdb's version includes in-frame clones alone and lacks a portion of them. The sample lists 200,000 to 250,000 clones, about 90% occurring once. What was sequenced was PBMCs or T cells enriched from blood (not recorded which). These TCRs come from a woman aged 45-59 years in a cohort exposed to, infected with or recovered from COVID-19 (not recorded which).

The genes are TRBV5-1 and TRBJ2-5; a weak D match, TRBD1 (6 bases). The CDR3 totals 15 residues. V was shortened by 0 bases and J by 1 base, with 10 bases between the two germline ends. Germline V gives CDR1 SGHRS, CDR2 YFSETQ. The CDR3 sequence is CASSLGGQLQETQYF. CDR3 DNA sequence: TGCGCCAGCAGCTTGGGGGGGCAACTCCAAGAGACCCAGTACTTC.

The chain uses TRBV15 and TRBJ1-4; tentative D call: TRBD1 (6 bases). The V gene's germline CDR1 is LNHNV and CDR2 YYDKDF (reference sequence). The ends were cut back, 3 bases at V and 0 bases at J, with 14 bases in the middle. The CDR3 runs to 17 residues. The CDR3 nucleotides are TGTGCCACCAGCAGTCCCAGAACAGGGACAACTAATGAAAAACTGTTTTTT. Its protein product is CATSSPRTGTTNEKLFF.

The rearrangement uses TRBV4-3 and TRBJ1-2; D may be TRBD1 (6 bases). CDR1 and CDR2 from the germline V gene are LGHNA and YSLEER. Trimming pared 0 bases from V and 11 bases from J, leaving 25 bases between. The CDR3 is 17 amino acids. The CDR3 protein is CASSQDVGAEGYVGYTF. The CDR3 DNA is TGCGCCAGCAGCCAAGATGTGGGGGCAGAGGGCTATGTAGGATACACCTTC.

The rearrangement joins TRBV4-1 to TRBJ1-1, with 7 nucleotides matching TRBD1. The germline gives CDR1 MGHRA, CDR2 YSYEKL. This CDR3 contains 18 residues. V was clipped by 3 bases and J by 1 base; unmatched bases: 14. CDR3 coding DNA: TGCGCCAGCAGCCACGTCCCCGCGACAGGGAGAAAGAACACTGAAGCTTTCTTT. Amino acids: CASSHVPATGRKNTEAFF.

The V call is TRBV28, the J call TRBJ2-7, with D uncertain. Trimming took off 2 bases at V and 0 bases at J, with 8 bases between the two ends. Germline CDR1 is MDHEN and CDR2 is SYDVKM. The CDR3 length is 14 residues. CDR3 protein: CASSLGQDSYEQYF. CDR3 DNA sequence: TGTGCCAGCAGTTTAGGGCAGGACTCCTACGAGCAGTACTTC.

The CDR3 reads CASSMTSGGTLSYEQYF. As DNA, the CDR3 is TGTGCCAGCAGTATGACTAGCGGGGGGACGTTATCCTACGAGCAGTACTTC. V is TRBV2 and J is TRBJ2-7, with TRBD2 matching 13 bases. Germline V gives CDR1 SNHLY, CDR2 FYNNEI. The J segment lost 1 base and the V segment lost 5 bases, leaving 8 bases of the junction unmatched. The CDR3 has 17 residues.

The rearrangement uses TRBV5-1 and TRBJ2-7; 8 nucleotides match TRBD1. Germline assignment: CDR1 SGHRS and CDR2 YFSETQ. The CDR3 consists of 15 residues. V was clipped by 0 bases and J by 7 bases; unmatched bases: 9. The CDR3 loop reads CASSLGPQGAGEQYF. CDR3 in DNA: TGCGCCAGCAGCTTGGGGCCCCAGGGGGCGGGAGAGCAGTACTTC. Filled out from reference TRBV5-1 and TRBJ2-7, the complete variable domain reads KAGVTQTPRYLIKTRGQQVTLSCSPISGHRSVSWYQQTPGQGLQFLFEYFSETQRNKGNFPGRFSGRQFSNSRSEMNVSTLELGDSALYLCASSLGPQGAGEQYFGPGTRLTVT.

The chain is built from TRBV28 and TRBJ1-6; D may be TRBD1 (5 bases). CDR1 and CDR2 (germline): MDHEN, SYDVKM. The CDR3 consists of 14 residues. Trimming cost V 1 base and J 5 bases, with 6 bases left between them. The chain's CDR3 is CASSLSGNNSPLHF. The CDR3 DNA reads as TGTGCCAGCAGTTTATCAGGGAATAATTCACCCCTCCACTTT.